This T cell receptor beta chain appears in the sequencing data of a study of blood T cell repertoires in COVID-19. About the research overall: From the United States, Italy and Spain came samples of acute and convalescent COVID-19. Nucleic acid was either cDNA or gDNA, and it came from T cells, B-cell-depleted T cells, or PBMCs.

Enrolment of Seattle patients took place during active infection, and they were followed longitudinally. CDR1 is SGHNT, CDR2 YENEEA, per germline. Trimming stripped 3 bases from V and 4 bases from J, with 3 bases between. This CDR3 comprises 12 residues. Per the original data handling: The assay estimated nucleated cells by amplifying reference gene primers. TCRdb keeps only in-frame clones here, not all; method: immunoSEQ multiplex PCR. The V and J calls and the clone size are those of that table, but D and trimming were determined from the DNA. The data contain fewer than 650,000 clones, around nine tenths of them singletons.

The chain joins TRBV11-3 to TRBJ2-2; no firm D call. The sequencing input was peripheral blood. This clonotype was sampled from a woman aged 50 to 60 with COVID-19, enrolled during active disease. The CDR3 DNA is TGTGCCAGCAGCTTCGGCACCGGGGAGCTGTTTTTT. Protein sequence: CASSFGTGELFF.